Sequencing of this TCR beta chain was carried out in a study of vaccination effects on CD4 cells after COVID-19. The assay was immunoSEQ multiplex PCR, and TCRdb's table has in-frame clones only and misses some. The sample contains around 60,000 clones, about three quarters of which appear only once. After expansion with viral peptide pools in the ViraFEST assay, antigen-specific CD4+ T cells were sequenced. Isolation of CD4+ T cells took place after less than twelve days of culture. The vaccine given was either BNT162b2 or mRNA-1273, in two doses. Worth noting for this clone: What it recognizes is unknown. Other DNA sequences from this sample encode an identical CDR3 as well.

Findings and caveats of the study: Cross-reactivity toward common cold coronaviruses was confined to only 1 of 255 vaccine-induced clones in healthy vaccinees.

The source was CD4+ T cells from PBMCs cultured with HCoV-229E spike peptides, collected after COVID-19 vaccination. The sequence was collected from a human donor who received a COVID-19 vaccine.

CDR3 in DNA: TGTGCCAGCAGCTTAGCGGGCAGGGGAGAGACCCAGTACTTC. Translated, it gives CASSLAGRGETQYF. The rearrangement links TRBV7-2 to TRBJ2-5, with D possibly TRBD1 on 6 matching bases. This CDR3 spans 14 amino acids. Trimming took off 0 bases at V and 4 bases at J, with 9 bases between the two ends. The germline CDR1 and CDR2 sequences are SGHTA and FQGNSA.